Listed here are 22 T cell receptor beta chains from one sample, sequenced in a study of blood T cell repertoires in COVID-19. TCRdb's table, derived via immunoSEQ multiplex PCR, lists solely in-frame clones and lacks some. The data show tens of thousands of clones, about nine tenths seen once. The sequenced sample consisted of peripheral blood. These receptors originate from a man aged 65-85 years with acute or convalescent COVID-19.

The gene calls are TRBV6-1 and TRBJ2-7, with TRBD2 matching over 12 bases. The CDR3 runs to 16 residues. V was pared by 4 bases and J by 3 bases, with 7 bases of the junction left unmatched. Germline V gene lookup returns CDR1 MNHNS and CDR2 SASEGT. CDR3 amino acids: CASSGGTSGSVYEQYF. For the CDR3, the DNA is TGTGCCAGCAGTGGGGGGACTAGCGGGTCAGTCTACGAGCAGTACTTC.

V is TRBV15 and J is TRBJ2-1; 7 nucleotides align to TRBD1. CDR3 length equals 15 residues. The germline V gene has CDR1 LNHNV and CDR2 YYDKDF (reference sequence). With 5 bases clipped from V and 8 bases from J, the junction kept 12 bases outside the gene matches. CDR3 in DNA: TGTGCCACCAGCTCCCAACAGGGGATTGGCGATGAGCAGTTCTTC. This codes for CATSSQQGIGDEQFF. Supplemented by reference TRBV15 and TRBJ2-1, the full variable domain reads DAMVIQNPRYQVTQFGKPVTLSCSQTLNHNVMYWYQQKSSQAPKLLFHYYDKDFNNEADTPDNFQSRRPNTSFCFLDIRSPGLGDTAMYLCATSSQQGIGDEQFFGPGTRLTVL.

This chain joins TRBV5-8 and TRBJ2-7, with 8 bases matching TRBD2. CDR3 length equals 15 residues. Germline CDR1 reads SGHTS; CDR2 reads YDEGEE. V was pared by 4 bases and J by 2 bases, with 8 bases of the junction left unmatched. CDR3 DNA sequence: TGTGCCAGCAGCCCGGCGGGGGGACTTACCTACGAGCAGTACTTC. Protein sequence: CASSPAGGLTYEQYF.

The rearrangement uses TRBV6-2 or TRBV6-3 and TRBJ1-5; D ambiguous. The CDR3 sequence is 12 residues long. Germline V gene sequence: CDR1 MNHEY, CDR2 SVGEGT. V lost 2 bases and J lost 8, with 7 bases in between. This chain's CDR3 is CASSYNGKPQHF. The CDR3 DNA reads as TGTGCCAGCAGTTACAACGGGAAGCCCCAGCATTTT.

The V and J genes are TRBV19 and TRBJ2-1, with TRBD2 identical over 9 bases. The V gene end was trimmed by 5 bases and the J gene end by 7 bases; junction bases not matched to a gene: 9. Germline V gene data show CDR1 as LNHDA and CDR2 as SQIVND (reference sequence). The CDR3 is 15 amino acids. The CDR3 reads CASSGISGRRNEQFF. CDR3 nucleotides: TGTGCCAGTAGTGGGATTAGCGGGAGAAGAAATGAGCAGTTCTTC. Full variable domain (outside the CDR3, taken from reference TRBV19 and TRBJ2-1): DGGITQSPKYLFRKEGQNVTLSCEQNLNHDAMYWYRQDPGQGLRLIYYSQIVNDFQKGDIAEGYSVSREKKESFPLTVTSAQKNPTAFYLCASSGISGRRNEQFFGPGTRLTVL.

The V call is TRBV27, the J call TRBJ2-7; 10 nucleotides agree with TRBD2. Trimming at V came to 3 bases and at J to 12 bases, leaving 17 bases not matched to a gene. The CDR3 runs 16 residues. Germline assignment: CDR1 MNHEY and CDR2 SMNVEV (reference sequence). The CDR3 DNA sequence: TGTGCCAGCAGTTTTTCCGGACTAGCGGACTACGCTTTAGCGTACTTC. Translation: CASSFSGLADYALAYF.

The genes are TRBV2 and TRBJ1-5; D is perhaps TRBD1 (5 bases). With 4 bases removed from V and 9 bases from J, the gap between germline ends came to 16 bases. Per the germline V gene, CDR1 is SNHLY and CDR2 is FYNNEI. The CDR3 has 14 residues. The CDR3 sequence: CASSVRRTQGPQHF. CDR3 nucleotide sequence: TGTGCCAGCAGTGTAAGGCGGACCCAGGGGCCCCAGCATTTT.

This clone was seen a single time. This chain uses TRBV27 with TRBJ2-1; D is uncertain. V lost 4 bases and J 6 bases, leaving 10 bases between the germline ends. CDR1 is MNHEY and CDR2 is SMNVEV in the germline V gene (reference sequence). The CDR3 contains 13 residues. The chain's CDR3 is CASSYRVGNEQFF. CDR3 in DNA: TGTGCCAGCAGTTATAGAGTCGGCAATGAGCAGTTCTTC.

The rearrangement links TRBV28 to TRBJ1-1; D might be TRBD1 (6 bases). Trimming stripped 2 bases from V and 8 bases from J, with 15 bases between. The CDR3 extends over 14 amino acids. Germline assignment: CDR1 MDHEN and CDR2 SYDVKM. Here the CDR3 DNA reads TGTGCCAGCAGTTTAGCAGGGGACATGCGAGAAGCTTTCTTT. It translates to CASSLAGDMREAFF.

Only one count was recorded for this clone. The chain joins TRBV7-2 to TRBJ1-4; 9 nucleotides agree with TRBD1. The germline V gene encodes CDR1 SGHTA and CDR2 FQGNSA. V dropped 3 bases and J dropped 5; count of bases not matched to a gene: 4. The CDR3 extends over 15 amino acids. Here the CDR3 DNA reads TGTGCCAGCAGCTTGAGGACAGGGGAAAATGAAAAACTGTTTTTT. As protein: CASSLRTGENEKLFF.

CDR3 DNA sequence: TGTGCCATCAGTGAGTCGAGGGCCGGAACCCTCTACGAGCAGTACTTC. Amino acid sequence: CAISESRAGTLYEQYF. The chain is built from TRBV10-3 and TRBJ2-7; D perhaps matches TRBD2 (5 bases). The V gene lost 0 bases and the J gene lost 3 bases, with 15 bases spanning the gap. The CDR3 extends over 16 amino acids. Germline CDR1 and CDR2: ENHRY and SYGVKD.

J is TRBJ1-6 and V is TRBV7-8, with 8 positions matching TRBD1. CDR3 length: 19 residues. CDR1 is SGHVS and CDR2 is FQNEAQ in the germline V gene. The junction had 17 bases not matched to a gene; V was cut back by 2 bases and J by 8 bases. In DNA, the CDR3 is TGTGCCAGCAGCTTAAAATGGGTTCGGGCAGGGGGCCGGTATTCACCCCTCCACTTT. This sequence encodes CASSLKWVRAGGRYSPLHF.

The chain employs TRBV5-5 and TRBJ1-3; 9 nucleotides agree with TRBD1. The CDR3 is 17 amino acids. CDR1 is SGHKS and CDR2 is YYEKEE in the germline V gene (reference sequence). J gave up 0 bases and V 4 bases, and 8 bases lay outside the gene matches. CDR3 nucleotides: TGTGCCAGCAGCCTAGCGGACAGGGGATACTCTGGAAACACCATATATTTT. Amino acids: CASSLADRGYSGNTIYF.

This chain links TRBV28 with TRBJ2-3; 9 bases agree with TRBD2. V shed 5 bases and J 2 bases; nucleotides not matched to a gene: 8. CDR3 length equals 16 residues. Germline values: CDR1 MDHEN, CDR2 SYDVKM. The CDR3 sequence: CASSPLAGYITDTQYF. The CDR3 DNA is TGTGCCAGCAGTCCTCTAGCGGGATACATCACAGATACGCAGTATTTT. The full variable domain, in which reference TRBV28 and TRBJ2-3 provide the parts outside the CDR3, is DVKVTQSSRYLVKRTGEKVFLECVQDMDHENMFWYRQDPGLGLRLIYFSYDVKMKEKGDIPEGYSVSREKKERFSLILESASTNQTSMYLCASSPLAGYITDTQYFGPGTRLTVL.

The rearrangement uses TRBV21-1 and TRBJ2-1; the table's TRBD2 call for D was not verified on the DNA. TRBV21-1 has pseudogene status. The CDR3 is 14 residues long. CDR3 coding DNA: TGTGCCAGCCCCGGTGAGAGCGGGACCAATGAGCAGTTCTTC. It is translated as CASPGESGTNEQFF.

Here the CDR3 reads CASSHKTDGNEQFF. The CDR3 bases are TGCGCCAGCAGCCATAAGACAGACGGGAATGAGCAGTTCTTC. The chain carries TRBV4-1 and TRBJ2-1; a possible D gene is TRBD1 (5 bases). The CDR3 loop spans 14 amino acids. V dropped 3 bases and J dropped 7 bases, with 13 bases sitting between them. CDR1 is MGHRA, CDR2 YSYEKL, per germline.

The chain is built from TRBV19 and TRBJ1-2, with 10 bases matching TRBD1. This CDR3 region has 15 residues. Trimming removed 5 bases from V and 3 bases from J; junction bases left unmatched: 6. Per germline, CDR1 LNHDA and CDR2 SQIVND (reference sequence). As DNA, the CDR3 is TGTGCCAGTAGTCCGACAGGGGGCTCGTACTATGGCTACACCTTC. Translation gives CASSPTGGSYYGYTF. Filled out from reference TRBV19 and TRBJ1-2, the complete variable domain reads DGGITQSPKYLFRKEGQNVTLSCEQNLNHDAMYWYRQDPGQGLRLIYYSQIVNDFQKGDIAEGYSVSREKKESFPLTVTSAQKNPTAFYLCASSPTGGSYYGYTFGSGTRLTVV.

This sequence joins TRBV11-1 and TRBJ2-1, with 14 bases lining up with TRBD2. This CDR3 has 14 amino acids. CDR1 is SGHAT, CDR2 FQDESV, per germline (reference sequence). V trimming: 6 bases; J trimming: 7 bases; junction bases outside the gene matches: 2. CDR3 DNA sequence: TGTGCCAGCAGTCGACTAGCGGGAGGGAATGAGCAGTTCTTC. This sequence encodes CASSRLAGGNEQFF.

J is TRBJ2-3 and V is TRBV7-8; 9 nucleotides agree with TRBD2. V was clipped by 0 bases and J by 0 bases; unmatched bases: 4. Per germline, CDR1 SGHVS and CDR2 FQNEAQ. This CDR3 region has 17 residues. The CDR3 reads CASSLASGGPSTDTQYF. DNA of the CDR3: TGTGCCAGCAGCTTAGCTAGCGGGGGACCTAGCACAGATACGCAGTATTTT.

The rearrangement joins TRBV3-1 (or the pseudogene TRBV3-2) to TRBJ2-7, with D unclear. The germline gives CDR1 LGHDT, CDR2 YNNKEL (reference sequence). The CDR3 extends over 12 amino acids. The ends were cut back, 3 bases at V and 0 bases at J, with 3 bases in the middle. The CDR3 DNA reads as TGTGCCAGCAGCCATAGCTCCTACGAGCAGTACTTC. Its translation: CASSHSSYEQYF.

This sequence joins TRBV19 and TRBJ2-5; the D gene is possibly TRBD1 (5 bases). V lost 3 bases, J lost 1 base, and 9 bases lay in between. The CDR3 is made up of 14 amino acids. The germline gives CDR1 LNHDA, CDR2 SQIVND (reference sequence). CDR3 amino acids: CASSIRQFQETQYF. CDR3 in DNA: TGTGCCAGTAGTATTCGACAGTTCCAAGAGACCCAGTACTTC.

The V gene is TRBV7-2, the J gene TRBJ1-1, with unresolved D. Per germline, CDR1 SGHTA and CDR2 FQGNSA. The CDR3 loop spans 13 amino acids. With 3 bases removed from V and 1 base from J, the gap between germline ends came to 6 bases. The CDR3, as DNA: TGTGCCAGCAGCTTTACAGCGAACACTGAAGCTTTCTTT. Translation: CASSFTANTEAFF.